This T cell receptor (beta chain) was identified during a study of blood T cell repertoires in COVID-19. About the research overall: The study drew acute and convalescent COVID-19 samples from the United States, Italy and Spain. PBMCs, B-cell-depleted T cells, or T cells provided the cDNA or gDNA that made up the material.

As processed by the authors: Reference gene primer amplification gave estimated nucleated cell counts. Method: immunoSEQ multiplex PCR; TCRdb's copy keeps in-frame clones and lacks some. V, J and clone size reflect that table, while D and trimming were determined from the DNA. Found here are roughly 28,000 clones, around four fifths of them singletons; the top ten hold about 70%. The V segment lost 4 bases and the J segment 3 bases; nucleotides outside the gene matches: 15. The CDR3 consists of 19 residues. Germline CDR1 is SGHRS and CDR2 is YFSETQ. The source material was peripheral blood. This receptor was obtained from a man between 70 and 80 years old with acute or convalescent COVID-19. The rearrangement uses TRBV5-1 and TRBJ1-5; 11 positions agree with TRBD1. CDR3 nucleotide sequence: TGCGCCAGCAGCCAACCTCCGGACAGGGGGCAGACCTTCAATCAGCCCCAGCATTTT. It codes for CASSQPPDRGQTFNQPQHF.